These 20 T cell receptor beta chains were all obtained from the same sample, sequenced in a study of regulatory T cells in long-lasting Graves disease. Documented time point: newly diagnosed GD, antithyroid drugs for less than 3 months. The TCR library used RNA extracted from PBMCs. In building TCR beta libraries, iRepertoire HTBI primers were used together with Arm-PCR of CDR3 regions. TCRdb re-called the multiplex PCR reads through MiXCR, storing one row per CDR3 protein. The table lists roughly 430,000 distinct CDR3 sequences, roughly 15% of them singletons. These records were also assigned to another study, of T cells in Graves' hyperthyroidism and ophthalmopathy.

The sequencing here drew on peripheral blood mononuclear cells (PBMCs), taken at new diagnosis, from a patient treated with antithyroid drugs. These TCRs come from a woman aged 25 to 45 with Graves disease.

This clonotype has more than one count but fewer than ten. The gene calls are TRBV7-8 and TRBJ2-7; D perhaps matches TRBD1 (7 bases). V was pared by 1 base and J by 10 bases, with 23 bases between. The CDR3 is 16 amino acids. Germline values: CDR1 SGHVS, CDR2 FQNEAQ. As DNA, the CDR3 is TGTGCCAGCAGCTTAGGGCGGGGACAGCGGTCGGCGGCTCAGTACTTC. Protein product: CASSLGRGQRSAAQYF.

This clonotype was recorded a few times. The chain has TRBV28 and TRBJ2-2; TRBD1 or TRBD2 may be the D gene (5 bases each). V was pared by 8 bases and J by 4 bases, with 11 bases between. The CDR3 is made up of 13 amino acids. Germline CDR1 reads MDHEN; CDR2 reads SYDVKM. The CDR3, as DNA: TGTGCCAGCCTCAGGGACCTCACCGGGGAGCTGTTTTTT. It encodes CASLRDLTGELFF.

This clonotype has ten or more counts. A junction end diverges from the germline sequence, so it may reflect a read error. The DNA for the CDR3 is TGCAGTGCTAGAGTTCCGGGACAGGGAGAAATCGCCTTC. Translated: CSARVPGQGEIAF. This chain links TRBV20-1 with TRBJ1-2; 9 bases are shared with TRBD1. Germline V CDR1 and CDR2: DFQATT, SNEGSKA (reference sequence). The CDR3 loop spans 13 amino acids.

J is TRBJ2-1 and V is TRBV19; 12 bases are shared with TRBD1. Germline assignment: CDR1 LNHDA and CDR2 SQIVND (reference sequence). The CDR3 is 16 amino acids. Trimming took 5 bases from V and 4 from J; bases not matched to a gene: 6. CDR3 bases: TGTGCCAGTAGTCGGGGACAGGGGGCTTCGTACAATGAGCAGTTCTTC. This sequence encodes CASSRGQGASYNEQFF.

This clonotype was counted between two and nine times. This sequence joins TRBV28 and TRBJ2-5, with TRBD2 matching over 10 bases. Trimming took 6 bases from V and 5 from J; bases not matched to a gene: 6. The germline CDR1 and CDR2 sequences are MDHEN and SYDVKM. This CDR3 is 14 amino acids long. CDR3 protein: CASRALAGVETQYF. The CDR3 DNA sequence: TGTGCCAGCAGGGCCCTAGCGGGAGTTGAGACCCAGTACTTC.

There are a few counts of this clonotype. This chain connects TRBV28 to TRBJ2-5, with D perhaps given as TRBD1 or TRBD2 (6 bases each). This CDR3 spans 16 amino acids. V lost 5 bases, J lost 4 bases, and 20 bases lay in between. Germline V gives CDR1 MDHEN, CDR2 SYDVKM. In DNA form, the CDR3 reads TGTGCCAGCAGTAATCCTAGGGGGAGGTCATTAGAGACCCAGTACTTC. It is translated as CASSNPRGRSLETQYF.

CDR3 in amino acids: CASNSGHRGTDTQYF. Written as DNA, the CDR3 is TGTGCCAGCAACTCTGGACACCGGGGCACAGATACGCAGTATTTT. The genes are TRBV12-3 or TRBV12-4 and TRBJ2-3; a weak D match, TRBD1 (5 bases). The CDR3 has 15 residues. Trimming removed 7 bases from V and 1 base from J, with 15 bases in between.

The table lists this clonotype with many counts. The V and J genes are TRBV28 and TRBJ2-7, with D possibly matching TRBD2 (6 bases). Germline CDR1 and CDR2: MDHEN and SYDVKM. The V end lost 10 bases, the J end lost 2 bases, and 15 bases lay between the germline ends. The CDR3 length is 13 residues. CDR3 DNA: TGTGCCACCATAGGGAGCGGGCCCTACGAGCAGTACTTC. Translated: CATIGSGPYEQYF.

The chain combines TRBV15 with TRBJ2-5, with a tentative D call TRBD2 (6 bases). Germline assignment: CDR1 LNHNV and CDR2 YYDKDF (reference sequence). Between the trimmed V and J ends, which lost 0 bases and 5 bases, there was a span of 13 bases. This CDR3 is 15 amino acids long. CDR3 in amino acids: CATSRDGDSRETQYF. DNA of the CDR3: TGTGCCACCAGCAGAGATGGGGACTCGAGGGAGACCCAGTACTTC.

V is TRBV19 and J is TRBJ2-2; D not certain. Germline values: CDR1 LNHDA, CDR2 SQIVND (reference sequence). The V gene lost 1 base and the J gene lost 1 base, with 7 bases spanning the gap. There are 15 residues in the CDR3. The CDR3 region is CASSIGGWNTGELFF. The DNA for the CDR3 is TGTGCCAGTAGTATAGGAGGTTGGAACACCGGGGAGCTGTTTTTT.

This clonotype was detected a few times. The chain is built from TRBV4-2 and TRBJ2-7; 8 bases agree with TRBD2. Germline-derived CDR1 and CDR2 are LGHNA and YNFKEQ. The CDR3 contains 16 residues. Trimming at V came to 5 bases and at J to 3 bases, leaving 12 bases not matched to a gene. This CDR3 reads CASSETFRGGHYEQYF. In nucleotides, the CDR3 is TGTGCCAGCAGCGAAACCTTTCGGGGGGGGCACTACGAGCAGTACTTC.

The chain uses TRBV20-1 and TRBJ1-6; tentative D call: TRBD1 (5 bases). Deletions cut 6 bases from V and 10 bases from J, with 13 bases between. The CDR3 covers 12 residues. CDR1 DFQATT and CDR2 SNEGSKA come from the germline V gene (reference sequence). This chain's CDR3 is CSAPGGASPLHF. CDR3 DNA sequence: TGCAGTGCCCCCGGGGGAGCGTCACCCCTCCACTTT.

This clonotype was found many times. The chain carries TRBV6-5 and TRBJ2-7; D may be TRBD1 or TRBD2 (7 bases each). V lost 1 base and J lost 7, with 14 bases in between. CDR3 length: 14 residues. The V gene's germline CDR1 is MNHEY and CDR2 SVGAGI. The chain's CDR3 is CASSYFQGGWEQYF. For the CDR3, the DNA is TGTGCCAGCAGTTACTTTCAGGGGGGGTGGGAGCAGTACTTC.

This clonotype was found many times. DNA for the CDR3: TGTGCCAGTCGGGGGATGTATAGCAATCAGCCCCAGCATTTT. It codes for CASRGMYSNQPQHF. The rearrangement links TRBV19 to TRBJ1-5, with D perhaps matching TRBD1 (5 bases). V lost 8 bases and J lost 0, with 11 bases in between. CDR1 LNHDA and CDR2 SQIVND come from the germline V gene (reference sequence). There are 14 residues in the CDR3.

The rearrangement joins TRBV7-9 to TRBJ2-7; TRBD1 matches at 7 bases. Trimming took 5 bases from V and 4 from J; bases not matched to a gene: 11. The CDR3 is made up of 15 amino acids. Looked up from germline, CDR1 is SEHNR and CDR2 is FQNEAQ (reference sequence). CDR3 region: CASSPPTGFLYEQYF. The CDR3, as DNA: TGTGCCAGCAGCCCTCCGACAGGGTTCCTTTACGAGCAGTACTTC.

The CDR3 sequence is CASSQDRRVEYF. The CDR3 DNA follows: TGTGCCAGCAGCCAAGATAGGAGGGTGGAGTACTTC. The V gene is TRBV14, the J gene TRBJ2-7; D possibly corresponds to TRBD2 (6 bases). Germline V gene lookup returns CDR1 SGHDN and CDR2 FVKESK. V dropped 0 bases and J dropped 11 bases, with 11 bases sitting between them. The CDR3 covers 12 residues.

This rearrangement joins TRBV7-9 to TRBJ2-1, with 15 bases aligning to TRBD2. Germline V lookup: CDR1 SEHNR, CDR2 FQNEAQ (reference sequence). V lost 5 bases, J lost 5 bases, and 7 bases stayed unmatched. The CDR3 length is 17 residues. CDR3 sequence (DNA): TGTGCCAGCAGCCTTGGGACTAGCGGGAGGCGGGACAATGAGCAGTTCTTC. The encoded protein is CASSLGTSGRRDNEQFF.

This clonotype was found many times. The V and J genes are TRBV12-3 or TRBV12-4 and TRBJ2-4; perhaps TRBD2 as D (5 bases). V was shortened by 4 bases and J by 9 bases, with 16 bases between the two germline ends. This CDR3 has 14 amino acids. Here the CDR3 reads CASSSPLSAGIQYF. As DNA, the CDR3 is TGTGCCAGCAGTTCCCCGTTAAGCGCGGGCATTCAGTACTTC.

This clonotype was seen a few times. The chain joins TRBV19 to TRBJ1-1; the D is unclear. V dropped 1 base and J dropped 7 bases, with 4 bases sitting between them. CDR1 LNHDA and CDR2 SQIVND come from the germline V gene (reference sequence). This CDR3 contains 11 residues. The CDR3 protein is CASSIAVEAFF. The DNA of the CDR3 is TGTGCCAGTAGTATAGCAGTTGAAGCTTTCTTT.

This clonotype has at least ten counts. The chain joins TRBV2 to TRBJ2-7; 10 bases are shared with TRBD2. With V trimmed by 4 bases and J by 1 base, 4 bases remained unmatched. Germline V gene sequence: CDR1 SNHLY, CDR2 FYNNEI. The CDR3 sequence is 15 residues long. CDR3 DNA: TGTGCCAGCAGTGCCACTAGCGGGACATCCTACGAGCAGTACTTC. It is translated as CASSATSGTSYEQYF.